This T cell receptor (beta chain) is drawn from a study of Graves' ophthalmopathy and Graves' hyperthyroidism. Other autoimmune diseases, uncontrolled infections, pregnancy or lactation excluded patients from enrollment. The CDR3 has 14 amino acids. In germline, CDR1 is MNHNS, CDR2 SASEGT. Between the trimmed V and J ends, which lost 7 bases and 2 bases, there was a span of 12 bases. This clonotype was observed at least ten times. The authors amplified TCR beta CDR3 regions, and they did so from RNA transcripts for repertoire sequencing. The workflow started with a first-round RT-PCR run with HTBI primers and then moved on to a second-round multiplex PCR. TCRdb recomputed calls from the multiplex PCR reads with MiXCR, one row per CDR3 protein. Of more than 300,000 distinct CDR3 sequences in the sample, about 16% were seen once.

Specimen: peripheral blood. This TCR was sampled from a woman in her late teens or twenties with stable Graves' hyperthyroidism. The chain recombines TRBV6-1 with TRBJ1-5; tentatively, D is TRBD1 (5 bases). The CDR3 DNA reads TGTGCCAGCAACAACAGGTTTGGCAATCAGCCCCAGCATTTT. Translated: CASNNRFGNQPQHF.